Listed below are T cell receptor beta chains from one sample, sequenced in a study of T cells in narcolepsy. The protocol was immunoSEQ multiplex PCR, while the TCRdb copy is restricted to in-frame clones and leaves out a portion. The table lists more than 20,000 clones, approximately 81% of them singletons, with about 4.4% in the top ten. The specimen was memory (CD45RA-) CD4+ T cells from blood. All receptors derive from a human donor in good health. The CDR3 runs from the conserved cysteine through the conserved F or W. The order of the fields is D gene, V gene, J gene, clone size, CDR3 DNA, CDR3 protein. The D gene is left open where the match is weak. Some rows mark clone size as missing; the rest say once, few, many or name a class of expanded clone.

D gene: NA; V gene: TRBV6-1; J gene: TRBJ1-1; clone size: NA; CDR3 DNA: TGTGCCAGCATTGCTTCCGGGACAAGGAACACTGAAGCTTTCTTT; CDR3 protein: CASIASGTRNTEAFF
D gene: NA; V gene: TRBV5-1; J gene: TRBJ2-5; clone size: once; CDR3 DNA: TGCGCCAGCAGCTTGGAGTTCGGAGAGACCCAGTACTTC; CDR3 protein: CASSLEFGETQYF
D gene: NA; V gene: TRBV9; J gene: TRBJ2-2; clone size: NA; CDR3 DNA: TGTGCCAGCAGCGTATCGGGTTCTGTCGGGGAGCTGTTTTTT; CDR3 protein: CASSVSGSVGELFF
D gene: NA; V gene: TRBV11-2; J gene: TRBJ1-6; clone size: NA; CDR3 DNA: TGTGCCAGCGGGTGGGGGAGCTCCTATAATTCACCCCTCCACTTT; CDR3 protein: CASGWGSSYNSPLHF
D gene: TRBD2; V gene: TRBV5-4; J gene: TRBJ2-5; clone size: NA; CDR3 DNA: TGTGCCAGCAGTCGAGCGGGGAAGGAGACCCAGTACTTC; CDR3 protein: CASSRAGKETQYF
D gene: NA; V gene: TRBV5-1; J gene: TRBJ1-2; clone size: NA; CDR3 DNA: TGCGCCAGCAGCTTGGAACAGGGCTCTGGCTACACCTTC; CDR3 protein: CASSLEQGSGYTF
D gene: NA; V gene: TRBV7-3; J gene: TRBJ1-2; clone size: NA; CDR3 DNA: TGTGCCAGCAGCTTAGGACCTCGGGGGTATGGCTACACCTTC; CDR3 protein: CASSLGPRGYGYTF
D gene: NA; V gene: TRBV2; J gene: TRBJ2-3; clone size: NA; CDR3 DNA: TGTGCCAGCAGTGAAGAGAACACAGATACGCAGTATTTT; CDR3 protein: CASSEENTDTQYF
D gene: NA; V gene: TRBV2; J gene: TRBJ2-7; clone size: few; CDR3 DNA: TGTGCCAGCAGCCCACAGGGTTACGAGCAGTACTTC; CDR3 protein: CASSPQGYEQYF
D gene: NA; V gene: TRBV15; J gene: TRBJ1-5; clone size: once; CDR3 DNA: TGTGCCACCAGCTCCGGGTCAGGTAAAGATCAGCCCCAGCATTTT; CDR3 protein: CATSSGSGKDQPQHF
D gene: TRBD2; V gene: TRBV6-4; J gene: TRBJ2-3; clone size: NA; CDR3 DNA: TGTGCCAGCAGTGACATCGGGGGGGCCCCAGATACGCAGTATTTT; CDR3 protein: CASSDIGGAPDTQYF
D gene: NA; V gene: TRBV18; J gene: TRBJ1-1; clone size: once; CDR3 DNA: TGTGCCAGCTCACCCGACAGGACTAAGGGGAGCACTGAAGCTTTCTTT; CDR3 protein: CASSPDRTKGSTEAFF
D gene: NA; V gene: TRBV21-1; J gene: TRBJ2-7; clone size: NA; CDR3 DNA: TGTGCCCCCCACTGCGCTAGCGGGTACGAGCAGTACTTC; CDR3 protein: CAPHCASGYEQYF
D gene: TRBD1; V gene: TRBV6-6; J gene: TRBJ1-1; clone size: NA; CDR3 DNA: TGTGCCAGCAGTTCTCCGACAGGGGTGGGCACTGAAGCTTTCTTT; CDR3 protein: CASSSPTGVGTEAFF
D gene: NA; V gene: TRBV6-6; J gene: TRBJ1-1; clone size: NA; CDR3 DNA: TGTGCCAGCAGTCCCGGGACACGGCTCTACTTT; CDR3 protein: CASSPGTRLYF
D gene: TRBD2; V gene: TRBV19; J gene: TRBJ2-2; clone size: NA; CDR3 DNA: TGTGCCAGCTCCTCCCCGGGGACTATGAACACCGGGGAGCTGTTTTTT; CDR3 protein: CASSSPGTMNTGELFF
D gene: NA; V gene: TRBV6-1; J gene: TRBJ2-7; clone size: NA; CDR3 DNA: TGTGCCAGCAGTGAAGAGGGTTGGGGCGAGCAGTACTTC; CDR3 protein: CASSEEGWGEQYF
D gene: NA; V gene: TRBV7-8; J gene: TRBJ2-1; clone size: NA; CDR3 DNA: TGTGCCAGCAGCATTAATAACAATGAGCAGTTCTTC; CDR3 protein: CASSINNNEQFF
D gene: NA; V gene: TRBV5-1; J gene: TRBJ1-1; clone size: NA; CDR3 DNA: TGCGCCAGCAGCTTGGTGGGGAGGTCTGAAGCTTTCTTT; CDR3 protein: CASSLVGRSEAFF
D gene: TRBD1; V gene: TRBV7-8; J gene: TRBJ2-5; clone size: NA; CDR3 DNA: TGTGCCAGCAGCCGACAGGGGAAGGGTCAGACCCAGTACTTC; CDR3 protein: CASSRQGKGQTQYF
D gene: TRBD2; V gene: TRBV30; J gene: TRBJ2-3; clone size: NA; CDR3 DNA: TGTGCCTGGAGGACTAGCGGGGGGCTCCCAGATACGCAGTATTTT; CDR3 protein: CAWRTSGGLPDTQYF
D gene: NA; V gene: TRBV18; J gene: TRBJ2-7; clone size: NA; CDR3 DNA: TGTGCCAGCTCACCAAGGCACCCCTACGAGCAGTACTTC; CDR3 protein: CASSPRHPYEQYF
D gene: TRBD2; V gene: TRBV19; J gene: TRBJ2-1; clone size: NA; CDR3 DNA: TGTGCCAGTAGTACGGGACTAGCAGTCGGTGAGCAGTTCTTC; CDR3 protein: CASSTGLAVGEQFF
D gene: NA; V gene: TRBV5-4; J gene: TRBJ2-5; clone size: few; CDR3 DNA: TGTGCCAGCAGCTTCCGGGGTGGCGAGACCCAGTACTTC; CDR3 protein: CASSFRGGETQYF
D gene: TRBD1; V gene: TRBV25-1; J gene: TRBJ2-7; clone size: NA; CDR3 DNA: TGTGCCAGCAGTGAATGTAGGGACAGGGGTTACTCCTACGAGCAGTACTTC; CDR3 protein: CASSECRDRGYSYEQYF
D gene: TRBD2; V gene: TRBV2; J gene: TRBJ2-7; clone size: NA; CDR3 DNA: TGTGCCAGCAGTGGCGGGGCTAGCGGGGTAAGCGAGCAGTACTTC; CDR3 protein: CASSGGASGVSEQYF
D gene: NA; V gene: TRBV7-6; J gene: TRBJ2-5; clone size: NA; CDR3 DNA: TGTGCCAGCAGCTCCGCCACGGCGGACGGTGAGACCCAGTACTTC; CDR3 protein: CASSSATADGETQYF
D gene: NA; V gene: TRBV5-1; J gene: TRBJ2-7; clone size: NA; CDR3 DNA: TGCGCCAGCAGCTTGGGCGGCAGGGGAGACGAGCAGTACTTC; CDR3 protein: CASSLGGRGDEQYF
D gene: NA; V gene: TRBV14; J gene: TRBJ1-2; clone size: NA; CDR3 DNA: TGTGCCAGCAGCCAAGATATCGGGAGAGGAAATGGCTACACCTTC; CDR3 protein: CASSQDIGRGNGYTF
D gene: TRBD1; V gene: TRBV18; J gene: TRBJ1-2; clone size: NA; CDR3 DNA: TGTGCCAGCTCATCGGACAGGGCGGACTATGGCTACACCTTC; CDR3 protein: CASSSDRADYGYTF